The 10 T cell receptor beta chains below all came from one sample that was sequenced in a study of blood T cell repertoires in COVID-19. Clones were read by immunoSEQ multiplex PCR, and TCRdb kept only the in-frame ones, dropping some. The sample has around 110,000 clones; around 88% are singletons. The sequenced sample was peripheral blood. All receptors derive from a man in his forties or fifties with active or convalescent COVID-19.

This clone was detected only a few times. The V and J genes are TRBV27 and TRBJ2-5; possibly TRBD1 for D (6 bases). The CDR3 length is 13 residues. The V gene's germline CDR1 is MNHEY and CDR2 SMNVEV (reference sequence). Trimming removed 5 bases at V and 5 bases at J, with 12 bases between. The CDR3 DNA reads as TGTGCCAGCAGTCTGGGGGCCCGCGAGACCCAGTACTTC. As protein: CASSLGARETQYF.

The CDR3 sequence: CASSLALAAYNEQFF. The CDR3 bases are TGTGCCAGCAGCCTAGCGCTAGCGGCCTACAATGAGCAGTTCTTC. The rearrangement joins TRBV3-1 (or the pseudogene TRBV3-2) to TRBJ2-1; TRBD2 aligns across 7 bases. CDR1 is LGHDT and CDR2 is YNNKEL in the germline V gene (reference sequence). The V and J ends lost 4 bases and 2 bases, in that order; junction bases with no gene match: 5. The CDR3 contains 15 residues.

The V gene is TRBV24-1, the J gene TRBJ2-5; 14 nucleotides line up with TRBD2. This CDR3 has 15 residues. V lost 5 bases to trimming and J lost 4 bases; unmatched junction nucleotides: 2. In germline, CDR1 is KGHDR, CDR2 SFDVKD. The CDR3 DNA reads TGTGCCACCAGTGGGGGACTAGCGGGGGCAGAGACCCAGTACTTC. It specifies CATSGGLAGAETQYF.

The CDR3: CASSTGSSPLHF. CDR3 nucleotide sequence: TGTGCCAGCAGCACCGGGTCTTCACCCCTCCACTTT. The V gene is TRBV6-5, the J gene TRBJ1-6; the D is unclear. The CDR3 is made up of 12 amino acids. The germline gives CDR1 MNHEY, CDR2 SVGAGI. V gave up 6 bases and J gave up 9 bases, with 9 bases separating them.

This clone occurred once. V gene TRBV6-1 combines with J gene TRBJ2-1; 9 nucleotides line up with TRBD2. The CDR3 length is 15 residues. The germline CDR1 and CDR2 sequences are MNHNS and SASEGT. J gave up 4 bases and V 0 bases, and 1 base lay outside the gene matches. CDR3 sequence (DNA): TGTGCCAGCAGTGAAGCTAGCGGGAGTTACAATGAGCAGTTCTTC. It translates to CASSEASGSYNEQFF.

The J gene is TRBJ2-2, the V gene TRBV29-1, with TRBD1 identical over 9 bases. Germline CDR1 and CDR2: SQVTM and ANQGSEA. V was clipped by 7 bases and J by 3 bases; unmatched bases: 6. The CDR3 runs to 14 residues. As DNA, the CDR3 is TGCAGCGCCCGGGGACAGGGCGACACCGGGGAGCTGTTTTTT. It is translated as CSARGQGDTGELFF.

The V call is TRBV19, the J call TRBJ2-7; 9 bases are a match to TRBD2. CDR3 length equals 14 residues. Germline trimming cut 5 bases from V and 2 bases from J; bases unmatched to any gene: 4. Germline V gives CDR1 LNHDA, CDR2 SQIVND (reference sequence). The CDR3: CASSQTSGAYEQYF. As DNA, the CDR3 is TGTGCCAGTAGTCAGACTAGCGGAGCCTACGAGCAGTACTTC.

The genes are TRBV6-5 and TRBJ2-7; TRBD1 is a possible D gene (5 bases). Germline V gene sequence: CDR1 MNHEY, CDR2 SVGAGI. The CDR3 runs 15 residues. V dropped 5 bases and J dropped 0 bases, with 14 bases sitting between them. The CDR3 bases are TGTGCCAGCAGTCCTTTAGACAGTATCTCCTACGAGCAGTACTTC. It codes for CASSPLDSISYEQYF.

This clone occurred once. The CDR3 DNA is TGTGCCAGCAGTTTAAGCGGGAGGGCCAGGGATGAGCAGTTCTTC. Amino acid sequence: CASSLSGRARDEQFF. The chain carries TRBV6-5 and TRBJ2-1; 10 bases map to TRBD2. This CDR3 contains 15 residues. Germline CDR1 and CDR2: MNHEY and SVGAGI. V dropped 4 bases and J dropped 8; count of bases not matched to a gene: 8.

The genes are TRBV2 and TRBJ1-1, with 9 positions matching TRBD1. This CDR3 is 15 amino acids long. Germline V gives CDR1 SNHLY, CDR2 FYNNEI. The ends lost 6 bases at V and 4 bases at J; junction bases unmatched: 9. The CDR3 here is CASSSRGQGFTEAFF. The CDR3 nucleotides are TGTGCCAGCAGCTCCCGCGGACAGGGGTTCACTGAAGCTTTCTTT.